The 11 T cell receptor beta chains listed next were all sequenced from one sample in a study of radiotherapy plus CTLA-4 blockade in lung cancer. Data came from immunoSEQ multiplex PCR; TCRdb stores just in-frame clones and leaves some out. The sample records more than 40,000 clones, about two thirds being singletons. The sequencing used peripheral blood, collected from a patient treated with radiotherapy plus ipilimumab. The receptor set was obtained from a human donor with non-small cell lung cancer who had a partial response to radiotherapy plus ipilimumab.

V gene TRBV10-1 combines with J gene TRBJ1-1, with no clear D. In germline, CDR1 is WNHNN, CDR2 SYGVQD (reference sequence). The V end was cut by 3 bases, the J end by 2 bases, with 10 bases between. The CDR3 length is 14 residues. The DNA of the CDR3 is TGCGCCAGCAGTGATGGAGAACCCAACACTGAAGCTTTCTTT. It encodes CASSDGEPNTEAFF.

The chain recombines TRBV6-1 with TRBJ2-5; 9 nucleotides match TRBD2. The CDR3 runs 13 residues. The J segment lost 5 bases and the V segment lost 5 bases, leaving 3 bases of the junction unmatched. Germline loops: CDR1 MNHNS, CDR2 SASEGT. The CDR3 DNA reads as TGTGCCAGCAGTTTTGGACTAGCGGAGACCCAGTACTTC. This codes for CASSFGLAETQYF.

The rearrangement uses TRBV6-1 and TRBJ1-5; weak D call: TRBD1 (6 bases). CDR3 length: 15 amino acids. Germline V gene sequence: CDR1 MNHNS, CDR2 SASEGT. V gave up 5 bases and J gave up 5 bases, with 16 bases separating them. The CDR3, as DNA: TGTGCCAGCAGTCCTCGCGACAGGAATGATCAGCCCCAGCATTTT. Translation: CASSPRDRNDQPQHF.

The chain uses TRBV7-9 and TRBJ1-2, with 7 bases identical to TRBD1. Germline V gene sequence: CDR1 SEHNR, CDR2 FQNEAQ (reference sequence). V shed 5 bases and J 9 bases; nucleotides not matched to a gene: 15. CDR3 length: 15 amino acids. CDR3 DNA: TGTGCCAGCAGCACCCGACAGGGAAAACGTAGTAGCTACACCTTC. Protein sequence: CASSTRQGKRSSYTF. Drawing the rest from reference TRBV7-9 and TRBJ1-2, the complete variable domain is DTGVSQNPRHKITKRGQNVTFRCDPISEHNRLYWYRQTLGQGPEFLTYFQNEAQLEKSRLLSDRFSAERPKGSFSTLEIQRTEQGDSAMYLCASSTRQGKRSSYTFGSGTRLTVV.

The chain recombines TRBV15 with TRBJ2-1; TRBD1 agrees at 8 bases. The CDR3 spans 21 residues. The trim removed 2 bases at V and 0 bases at J, leaving 18 bases unmatched. Germline CDR1 and CDR2: LNHNV and YYDKDF (reference sequence). The CDR3 coding sequence is TGTGCCACCAGCAGACTCGGAGGTGGGGACAGGTCGGTGAGCTCCTACAATGAGCAGTTCTTC. Its protein product is CATSRLGGGDRSVSSYNEQFF.

The chain carries TRBV19 and TRBJ2-7, with TRBD1 matching over 10 bases. This CDR3 is 15 amino acids long. The junction had 6 bases not matched to a gene; V was cut back by 4 bases and J by 3 bases. CDR1 is LNHDA, CDR2 SQIVND, per germline (reference sequence). The CDR3, as DNA: TGTGCCAGTAGTAGACAGGGGGCGGTGGTCTACGAGCAGTACTTC. Protein sequence: CASSRQGAVVYEQYF.

This clone was counted between two and nine times. The genes are TRBV7-9 and TRBJ1-2, with TRBD1 matching 9 bases. The CDR3 has 15 residues. Germline V gene sequence: CDR1 SEHNR, CDR2 FQNEAQ (reference sequence). The J segment lost 7 bases and the V segment lost 5 bases, leaving 11 bases of the junction unmatched. In nucleotides, the CDR3 is TGTGCCAGCAGCGCTCGGGACAGGGATATAGGTGGCTACACCTTC. Amino acid sequence: CASSARDRDIGGYTF. Combining the CDR3 with reference TRBV7-9 and TRBJ1-2 gives the whole variable domain DTGVSQNPRHKITKRGQNVTFRCDPISEHNRLYWYRQTLGQGPEFLTYFQNEAQLEKSRLLSDRFSAERPKGSFSTLEIQRTEQGDSAMYLCASSARDRDIGGYTFGSGTRLTVV.

The V gene is TRBV30, the J gene TRBJ1-6, with 8 bases aligning to TRBD1. This CDR3 region has 14 residues. Germline V gene data show CDR1 as GTSNPN and CDR2 as SVGIG (reference sequence). Unmatched junction bases numbered 8, after V lost 2 bases and J lost 11 bases. The CDR3 loop is CAWSIRQGTTPLHF. CDR3 coding DNA: TGTGCCTGGAGTATCCGACAGGGGACGACACCCCTCCACTTT.

The V call is TRBV19, the J call TRBJ1-2; TRBD1 might be the D (5 bases). Trimming took off 4 bases at V and 0 bases at J, with 12 bases between the two ends. Germline V gene lookup returns CDR1 LNHDA and CDR2 SQIVND (reference sequence). There are 15 residues in the CDR3. The CDR3 loop reads CASSNQGRANYGYTF. The CDR3 DNA reads TGTGCCAGTAGTAACCAGGGAAGAGCTAACTATGGCTACACCTTC.

This chain connects TRBV19 to TRBJ1-5; TRBD1 might be the D (5 bases). CDR3 size: 16 residues. Per germline, CDR1 LNHDA and CDR2 SQIVND (reference sequence). V lost 5 bases and J 0 bases, leaving 14 bases between the germline ends. This chain's CDR3 is CASSPWNRISNQPQHF. As DNA, the CDR3 is TGTGCCAGTAGTCCCTGGAACAGGATTAGCAATCAGCCCCAGCATTTT. Together with reference TRBV19 and TRBJ1-5, the CDR3 gives the full variable domain: DGGITQSPKYLFRKEGQNVTLSCEQNLNHDAMYWYRQDPGQGLRLIYYSQIVNDFQKGDIAEGYSVSREKKESFPLTVTSAQKNPTAFYLCASSPWNRISNQPQHFGDGTRLSIL.

This chain connects TRBV9 to TRBJ1-1, with 9 bases identical to TRBD1. Germline trimming cut 3 bases from V and 4 bases from J; bases unmatched to any gene: 4. Per germline, CDR1 SGDLS and CDR2 YYNGEE. The CDR3 covers 14 residues. The CDR3 sequence: CASSDRGLGTEAFF. For the CDR3, the DNA is TGTGCCAGCAGCGACAGGGGGCTTGGCACTGAAGCTTTCTTT.